The rows below give T cell receptor beta chains drawn from one sample of a study of T-cell memory formation after mild COVID-19. TCRdb reprocessed the 5' RACE reads via MiXCR and lists one record per CDR3 protein. The sample holds hundreds of thousands of distinct CDR3 sequences, 28% seen once. The sequenced sample consisted of PBMCs or a T cell subset sorted from them (not recorded which). The receptors derive from an adult woman who had mild COVID-19 (a few samples of this study predate the infection). Cell type and time point are not known. Each CDR3 is given with its conserved first and last residue. D genes are given only for firm matches. Size is stated for part of the rows, as once, few or many counts, or as a class when the clone is expanded.

TRBD2	TRBV5-1	TRBJ2-7	many	CASSPAGTSGGNEQYF	TGCGCCAGCAGCCCCGCCGGGACTAGCGGGGGGAATGAGCAGTACTTC
NA	TRBV2	TRBJ2-2	few	CASKWTVFENTGELFF	TGTGCCAGCAAATGGACAGTGTTCGAGAACACCGGGGAGCTGTTTTTT
TRBD2	TRBV7-2	TRBJ2-1	few	CASSLGAGGPGDEQFF	TGTGCCAGCAGCTTAGGAGCGGGGGGGCCCGGCGATGAGCAGTTCTTC
NA	TRBV7-2	TRBJ2-5	NA	CASSLRIPTVQETQYF	TGTGCCAGCAGCTTAAGAATTCCGACAGTCCAAGAGACCCAGTACTTC
TRBD2	TRBV5-1	TRBJ2-1	NA	CASSSSSGFDREQFF	TGCGCCAGCAGCTCCTCTAGCGGGTTCGATCGTGAGCAGTTCTTC
TRBD1	TRBV25-1	TRBJ2-7	NA	CASTGQVSYEQYF	TGTGCCAGCACAGGACAGGTCTCCTACGAGCAGTACTTC
NA	TRBV7-3	TRBJ2-5	NA	CASSREPGLLQETQYF	TGTGCCAGCAGCCGAGAACCGGGACTCCTACAAGAGACCCAGTACTTC
TRBD2	TRBV4-1	TRBJ2-7	NA	CASSQEGYLAGGSSYEQYF	TGCGCCAGCAGCCAAGAAGGCTATCTGGCGGGGGGGAGCTCCTACGAGCAGTACTTC
NA	TRBV4-1	TRBJ2-5	NA	CATSKEGRQETQYF	TGCGCCACCTCTAAAGAGGGGAGGCAAGAGACCCAGTACTTC
NA	TRBV2	TRBJ2-3	few	CASTAQGRTDTQYF	TGTGCCAGCACGGCCCAGGGTCGCACAGATACGCAGTATTTT
NA	TRBV12-3/TRBV12-4	TRBJ1-1	few	CASSLANLRGAVEAFF	TGTGCCAGCAGTTTAGCCAACCTGCGGGGGGCGGTTGAAGCTTTCTTT
TRBD2	TRBV5-6	TRBJ2-1	few	CASSWGTSGTYNEQFF	TGTGCCAGCAGCTGGGGGACTAGCGGGACCTACAATGAGCAGTTCTTC
NA	TRBV2	TRBJ2-4	few	CASSDLEGMKNIQYF	TGTGCCAGCAGTGATTTAGAAGGGATGAAAAACATTCAGTACTTC
NA	TRBV19	TRBJ2-1	NA	CASSTYQYNEQFF	TGTGCCAGTAGTACTTACCAGTACAATGAGCAGTTCTTC
NA	TRBV4-3	TRBJ1-1	NA	CASSQDPSPAFRAFF	TGCGCCAGCAGCCAAGACCCTTCCCCCGCGTTCAGAGCTTTCTTT
TRBD2	TRBV6-2/TRBV6-3	TRBJ2-2	few	CASTIAGVYTGELFF	TGTGCCAGCACTATAGCGGGAGTGTACACCGGGGAGCTGTTTTTT
NA	TRBV6-5	TRBJ1-6	NA	CASSYSTGTRSSPLHF	TGTGCCAGCAGTTACTCGACCGGAACTCGCTCCTCACCCCTCCACTTT
TRBD1	TRBV5-1	TRBJ2-7	NA	CASSPGTGNDEQYF	TGCGCCAGCAGCCCCGGGACAGGGAATGACGAGCAGTACTTC
NA	TRBV12-3/TRBV12-4	TRBJ1-1	NA	CASSRGLSGTEAFF	TGTGCCAGCAGTCGCGGACTGTCGGGGACTGAAGCTTTCTTT
NA	TRBV7-8	TRBJ2-3	NA	CASSLDLYGTDTQYF	TGTGCCAGCAGCTTAGATTTGTATGGCACAGATACGCAGTATTTT
TRBD2	TRBV5-1	TRBJ2-3	few	CASSTRAGSSTDTQYF	TGCGCCAGCAGCACGAGAGCGGGATCTAGCACAGATACGCAGTATTTT
NA	TRBV25-1	TRBJ2-6	NA	CASSDGTRSGANVLTF	TGTGCCAGCAGTGACGGGACGCGCTCTGGGGCCAACGTCCTGACTTTC
NA	TRBV3-1	TRBJ2-4	NA	CASSPRLSGVVNIQYF	TGTGCCAGCAGCCCCCGACTTAGCGGCGTTGTGAACATTCAGTACTTC
NA	TRBV12-3/TRBV12-4	TRBJ2-3	NA	CASKMGAGGTDTQYF	TGTGCCAGCAAAATGGGGGCCGGGGGCACAGATACGCAGTATTTT
NA	TRBV5-6	TRBJ2-1	NA	CASSLEGYSRNEQFF	TGTGCCAGCAGCTTGGAGGGGTATTCTCGTAATGAGCAGTTCTTC
NA	TRBV27	TRBJ2-3	few	CASSPAPASGTDTQYF	TGTGCCAGCAGTCCTGCTCCAGCTAGCGGCACAGATACGCAGTATTTT
NA	TRBV5-6	TRBJ1-2	NA	CASSLGGPEFGYTF	TGTGCCAGCAGCTTGGGGGGTCCCGAGTTTGGCTACACCTTC
NA	TRBV5-1	TRBJ2-3	NA	CASSSTTPTDTQYF	TGCGCCAGCAGCTCGACTACGCCGACGGATACGCAGTATTTT
TRBD2	TRBV29-1	TRBJ2-1	few	CSVSTNLGLVGKVF	TGCAGCGTGAGTACGAACCTCGGACTAGTTGGGAAAGTCTTC
TRBD1	TRBV24-1	TRBJ2-7	few	CATSDQDRGIEQYF	TGTGCCACCAGTGACCAAGACAGGGGGATCGAGCAGTACTTC
NA	TRBV12-3/TRBV12-4	TRBJ2-5	NA	CASSLSPGHFGETQYF	TGTGCCAGCAGTTTGTCCCCGGGACATTTTGGGGAGACCCAGTACTTC
NA	TRBV7-6	TRBJ1-5	NA	CAICGGGWQPQHF	TGTGCCATCTGTGGAGGCGGTTGGCAGCCCCAGCATTTT
NA	TRBV7-8	TRBJ2-3	few	CASSSNLAINTQYF	TGTGCCAGCAGCTCAAACTTAGCGATTAATACGCAGTATTTT
TRBD1	TRBV7-6	TRBJ2-7	NA	CASSPGPRDRGSEQYF	TGTGCCAGCAGCCCCGGACCGCGGGACAGGGGGAGCGAGCAGTACTTC
TRBD1	TRBV4-1	TRBJ2-2	NA	CASSHLGQGARVLFF	TGCGCCAGCAGCCACCTAGGACAGGGCGCAAGGGTGCTGTTTTTT
TRBD2	TRBV12-3/TRBV12-4	TRBJ2-5	NA	CASASGGGLETQYF	TGTGCCAGCGCAAGCGGGGGTGGGCTGGAGACCCAGTACTTC
NA	TRBV4-2	TRBJ2-7	NA	CASSQDRASHLYEQYF	TGTGCCAGCAGCCAAGATCGGGCTTCACATCTCTACGAGCAGTACTTC
NA	TRBV25-1	TRBJ1-1	few	CASSDRGSTEAFF	TGTGCCAGCAGTGACAGGGGAAGTACTGAAGCTTTCTTT
TRBD1	TRBV6-1	TRBJ2-3	NA	CASIPRGQDSPDTQYF	TGTGCCAGCATCCCGAGGGGGCAAGATTCTCCAGATACGCAGTATTTT
TRBD1	TRBV6-5	TRBJ1-2	NA	CASTRDRGTGGYTF	TGTGCCAGCACACGGGACAGGGGGACCGGAGGCTACACCTTC
NA	TRBV20-1	TRBJ2-4	NA	CSAPGREAKNIQYF	TGCAGTGCTCCTGGACGGGAAGCCAAAAACATTCAGTACTTC
NA	TRBV7-3	TRBJ1-1	NA	CASSLDSRGAEDTEAFF	TGTGCCAGCAGCTTAGATTCCCGGGGGGCTGAGGACACTGAAGCTTTCTTT
NA	TRBV29-1	TRBJ1-2	NA	CSVLTEWVETDYGYTF	TGCAGCGTTTTGACAGAGTGGGTCGAGACTGACTATGGCTACACCTTC
NA	TRBV11-2	TRBJ1-4	few	CASSPRRANEKLFF	TGTGCCAGCAGTCCCCGTAGGGCTAATGAAAAACTGTTTTTT
TRBD1	TRBV3-1	TRBJ1-1	NA	CASSRGTGYTEAFF	TGTGCCAGCAGCCGGGGGACAGGGTACACTGAAGCTTTCTTT
NA	TRBV9	TRBJ1-5	NA	CASSVGASNQPQHF	TGTGCCAGCAGCGTAGGGGCGAGCAATCAGCCCCAGCATTTT
NA	TRBV6-2/TRBV6-3	TRBJ2-1	NA	CASNRRGRNEQFF	TGTGCCAGCAATAGGAGGGGGCGTAATGAGCAGTTCTTC
TRBD2	TRBV6-5	TRBJ2-3	few	CASSYGLAGGATDTQYF	TGTGCCAGCAGTTATGGGCTAGCGGGAGGAGCTACAGATACGCAGTATTTT
TRBD1	TRBV5-1	TRBJ1-1	NA	CARRQGAGSTEAFF	TGCGCCAGAAGACAGGGGGCGGGCAGCACTGAAGCTTTCTTT
TRBD2	TRBV9	TRBJ2-3	NA	CASSAILANTDTQYF	TGTGCCAGCAGCGCAATACTAGCGAACACAGATACGCAGTATTTT
NA	TRBV5-5	TRBJ2-3	NA	CASTPREAPDTQYF	TGTGCCAGCACCCCGAGAGAGGCGCCAGATACGCAGTATTTT
NA	TRBV6-5	TRBJ2-2	few	CASSHGETGELFF	TGTGCCAGCAGTCACGGGGAAACCGGGGAGCTGTTTTTT
TRBD1	TRBV7-6	TRBJ1-3	few	CASSLATGVNSGNTIYF	TGTGCCAGCAGCTTGGCTACAGGGGTAAACTCTGGAAACACCATATATTTT
TRBD1	TRBV20-1	TRBJ1-2	NA	CSARGDRVDGYTF	TGCAGTGCTAGAGGAGACAGGGTTGATGGCTACACCTTC
TRBD1	TRBV2	TRBJ2-1	NA	CASRPTGQDGNEQFF	TGTGCCAGCAGGCCTACGGGACAGGATGGAAATGAGCAGTTCTTC
TRBD2	TRBV5-5	TRBJ2-5	few	CASSLFLGGTETQYF	TGTGCCAGCAGCTTGTTCCTGGGAGGGACAGAGACCCAGTACTTC